A single count supports the clone carrying this T cell receptor beta chain. The sample comes from a study of blood T cell repertoires in COVID-19. In germline, CDR1 is MNHEY, CDR2 SVGAGI. The CDR3 covers 15 residues. J lost 5 bases, V lost 5 bases, and 6 bases had no gene match. Some clones are missing from TCRdb's copy, which holds only in-frame ones; the method was immunoSEQ multiplex PCR. Among about 130,000 clones, roughly 86% were seen once, and the ten largest hold about 17%. The sequence was obtained from a woman aged 50 to 60 who had recovered from COVID-19. The chain joins TRBV6-5 to TRBJ2-1, with TRBD2 identical over 10 bases. Sequenced material: peripheral blood. The CDR3 DNA sequence: TGTGCCAGCAGTCCTCTAGCGGGAGTAAACAATGAGCAGTTCTTC. Amino acid sequence: CASSPLAGVNNEQFF.